These T cell receptor beta chains were read from a single sample in a study of T-cell reconstitution after alpha-beta-depleted transplantation in children. TCRdb analysed the PCR reads with MiXCR anew, one entry per CDR3 protein. The sample records 40,000 to 55,000 distinct CDR3 sequences, about 9% being singletons. This sample comprised PBMCs, mostly from graft donor cells, obtained 60 days after TCRalphabeta/CD19-depleted stem cell transplant. All receptors come from a male patient between 2 and 15 years old who had a stem cell transplant for chronic granulomatous disease, so the T cells may come from the graft donor. Each CDR3 is given with its conserved first and last residue. The D gene is left open where the match is weak. Not every row has a clone size; where given, it reads once, few, many or a size class.

cdr3_nt cdr3_aa v_call d_call j_call clone_size
TGCTGTGCTAGAGATTGGGTCAGCGGGAGGGCCTACAATGAGCAGTTCTTC CCARDWVSGRAYNEQFF TRBV20-1 TRBD2 TRBJ2-1 few
TGTGCCACCAGCAGAATAGGGACTAGCGGCTACGAGCAGTACTTC CATSRIGTSGYEQYF TRBV15 TRBD2 TRBJ2-7 many
TGTGCCAGCAGCCCCATAGCGGGAGGCACAGATACGCAGTATTTT CASSPIAGGTDTQYF TRBV12-3/TRBV12-4 TRBD2 TRBJ2-3 many
TGCAGTGCTAGGTACGACGGGGCGAACCATTCACCCCTCCACTTT CSARYDGANHSPLHF TRBV20-1 - TRBJ1-6 many
TGTGCCAGCAGCCTCACTGGGACAGGGGCGATCTACGAGCAGTACTTC CASSLTGTGAIYEQYF TRBV9 TRBD1 TRBJ2-7 -
TGCAGTGCTAGAGATCAGGGCACAGATACGCAGTATTTT CSARDQGTDTQYF TRBV20-1 - TRBJ2-3 many
TGTGCCAGCAGCTATAAGGACAGCAAAAGCACAGATACGCAGTATTTT CASSYKDSKSTDTQYF TRBV7-2 - TRBJ2-3 many
TGTGCCAGCAGCGTAGGGGCCAAAAGCAATGAGCAGTTCTTC CASSVGAKSNEQFF TRBV9 - TRBJ2-1 many
TGCAGCTTTGACGGGGGGGTTAGCTCCTACAATGAGCAGTTCTTC CSFDGGVSSYNEQFF TRBV29-1 TRBD2 TRBJ2-1 many
TGCGCCAGCAGCCAAGATTGGCGAAGCGTAGCCTACGAGCAGTACTTC CASSQDWRSVAYEQYF TRBV4-3 - TRBJ2-7 many
TGCGCCAGCAGCTTGTCCGGGGTCGAGTTCGGAACTAATGAAAAACTGTTTTTT CASSLSGVEFGTNEKLFF TRBV5-1 - TRBJ1-4 many
TGTGCCAGCAGCTTAGTGGCCCCTCTGGGAGGGGAGACCCAGTACTTC CASSLVAPLGGETQYF TRBV7-9 TRBD2 TRBJ2-5 once
TGTGCCAGCAGCTTTACTAGCGGGAGGCCCACAGATACGCAGTATTTT CASSFTSGRPTDTQYF TRBV7-2 TRBD2 TRBJ2-3 -
TGTGCCAGCAGCGCCCGCGGGACAGGGGGGGGTGAGCAGTTCTTC CASSARGTGGGEQFF TRBV9 TRBD1 TRBJ2-1 once
TGTGCCAGCAGCCCATCATGGCGCCACACCTACGAGCAGTACTTC CASSPSWRHTYEQYF TRBV28 - TRBJ2-7 many
TGTGCCAGCAGCTTGTTGGGTTACGAGCAGTACTTC CASSLLGYEQYF TRBV5-5 - TRBJ2-7 -
TGCGCCAGCAGCCAGGGACAGGGATCCGAGCAGTACTTC CASSQGQGSEQYF TRBV4-3 TRBD1 TRBJ2-7 many
TGTGCCAGCAGCAGGGGTTCGCAGTATTTT CASSRGSQYF TRBV11-2 - TRBJ2-3 many